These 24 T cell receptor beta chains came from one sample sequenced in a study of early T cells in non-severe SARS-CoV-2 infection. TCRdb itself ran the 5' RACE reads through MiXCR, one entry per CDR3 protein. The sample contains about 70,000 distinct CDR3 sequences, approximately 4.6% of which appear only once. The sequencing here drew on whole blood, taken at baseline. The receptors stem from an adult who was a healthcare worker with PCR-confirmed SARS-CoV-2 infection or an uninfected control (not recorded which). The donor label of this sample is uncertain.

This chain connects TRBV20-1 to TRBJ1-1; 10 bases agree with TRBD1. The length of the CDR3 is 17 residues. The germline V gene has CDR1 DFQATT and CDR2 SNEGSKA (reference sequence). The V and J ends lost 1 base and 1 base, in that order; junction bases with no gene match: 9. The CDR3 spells CSARVPPGQGRNTEAFF. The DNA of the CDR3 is TGCAGTGCTAGAGTACCCCCGGGACAGGGGAGGAACACTGAAGCTTTCTTT.

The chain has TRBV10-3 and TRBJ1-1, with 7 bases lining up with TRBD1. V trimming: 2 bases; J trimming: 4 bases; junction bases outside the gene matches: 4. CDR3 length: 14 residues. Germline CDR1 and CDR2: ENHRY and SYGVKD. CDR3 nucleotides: TGTGCCATCAGTGAGACAGGGGCCGGCACTGAAGCTTTCTTT. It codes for CAISETGAGTEAFF.

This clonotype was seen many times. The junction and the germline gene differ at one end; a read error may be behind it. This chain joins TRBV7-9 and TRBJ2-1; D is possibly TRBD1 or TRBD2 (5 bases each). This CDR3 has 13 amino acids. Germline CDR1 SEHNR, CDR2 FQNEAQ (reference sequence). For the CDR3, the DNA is TGTGCCAGTCTCCGGGGCCGATACAATGAGCAGTCCTTC. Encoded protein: CASLRGRYNEQSF.

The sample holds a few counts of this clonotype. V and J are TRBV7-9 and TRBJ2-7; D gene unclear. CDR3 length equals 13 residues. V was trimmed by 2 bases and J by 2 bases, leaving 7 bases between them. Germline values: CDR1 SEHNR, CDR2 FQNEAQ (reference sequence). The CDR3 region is CASSLRAPYEQYF. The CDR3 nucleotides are TGTGCCAGCAGCTTACGGGCGCCCTACGAGCAGTACTTC.

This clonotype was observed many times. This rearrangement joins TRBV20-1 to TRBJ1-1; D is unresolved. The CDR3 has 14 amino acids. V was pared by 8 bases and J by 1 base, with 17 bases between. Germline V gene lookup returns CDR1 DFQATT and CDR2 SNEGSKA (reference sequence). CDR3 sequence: CSQLGGGPNTEAFF. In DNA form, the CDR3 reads TGCAGTCAACTGGGTGGCGGCCCGAACACTGAAGCTTTCTTT.

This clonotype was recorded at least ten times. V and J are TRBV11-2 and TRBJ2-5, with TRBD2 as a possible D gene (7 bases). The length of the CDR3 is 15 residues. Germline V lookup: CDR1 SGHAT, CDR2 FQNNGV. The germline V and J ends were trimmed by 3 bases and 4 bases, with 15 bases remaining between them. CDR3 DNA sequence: TGTGCCAGCAGCTTCGGGGGGCCGCTAGGAGAGACCCAGTACTTC. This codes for CASSFGGPLGETQYF. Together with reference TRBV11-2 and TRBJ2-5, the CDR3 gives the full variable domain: EAGVAQSPRYKIIEKRQSVAFWCNPISGHATLYWYQQILGQGPKLLIQFQNNGVVDDSQLPKDRFSAERLKGVDSTLKIQPAKLEDSAVYLCASSFGGPLGETQYFGPGTRLLVL.

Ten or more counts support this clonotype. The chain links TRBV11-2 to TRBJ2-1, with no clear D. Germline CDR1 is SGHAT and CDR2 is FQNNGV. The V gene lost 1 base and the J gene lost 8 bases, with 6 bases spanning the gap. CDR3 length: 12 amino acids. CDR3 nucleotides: TGTGCCAGCAGCTTAGGGGGTCATGAGCAGTTCTTC. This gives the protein CASSLGGHEQFF. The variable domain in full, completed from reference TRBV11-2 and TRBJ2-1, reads EAGVAQSPRYKIIEKRQSVAFWCNPISGHATLYWYQQILGQGPKLLIQFQNNGVVDDSQLPKDRFSAERLKGVDSTLKIQPAKLEDSAVYLCASSLGGHEQFFGPGTRLTVL.

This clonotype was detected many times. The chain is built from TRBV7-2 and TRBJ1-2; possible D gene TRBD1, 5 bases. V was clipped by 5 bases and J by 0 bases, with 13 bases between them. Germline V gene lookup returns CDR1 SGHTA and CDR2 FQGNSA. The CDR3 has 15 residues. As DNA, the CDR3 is TGTGCCAGCAGCCTGATGGGACGGACTAACTATGGCTACACCTTC. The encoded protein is CASSLMGRTNYGYTF.

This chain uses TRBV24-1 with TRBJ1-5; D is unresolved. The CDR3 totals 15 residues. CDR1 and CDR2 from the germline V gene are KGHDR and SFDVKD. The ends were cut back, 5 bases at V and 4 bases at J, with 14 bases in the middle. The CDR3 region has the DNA TGTGCCACCAGTGGCCGGACGTCGGAGAATCAGCCCCAGCATTTT. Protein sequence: CATSGRTSENQPQHF.

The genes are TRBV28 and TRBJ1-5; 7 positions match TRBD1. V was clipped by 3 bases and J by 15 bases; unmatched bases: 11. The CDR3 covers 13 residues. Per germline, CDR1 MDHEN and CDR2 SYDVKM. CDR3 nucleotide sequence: TGTGCCAGCAGTTTTAGTTTAGGGGGCGCCGGGCATTTT. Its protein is CASSFSLGGAGHF.

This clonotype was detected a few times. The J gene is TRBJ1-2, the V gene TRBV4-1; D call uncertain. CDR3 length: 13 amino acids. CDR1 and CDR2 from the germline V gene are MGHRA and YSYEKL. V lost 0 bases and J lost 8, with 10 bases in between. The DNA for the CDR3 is TGCGCCAGCAGCCAAGATCCCGGGGTAGGCTACACCTTC. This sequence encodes CASSQDPGVGYTF.

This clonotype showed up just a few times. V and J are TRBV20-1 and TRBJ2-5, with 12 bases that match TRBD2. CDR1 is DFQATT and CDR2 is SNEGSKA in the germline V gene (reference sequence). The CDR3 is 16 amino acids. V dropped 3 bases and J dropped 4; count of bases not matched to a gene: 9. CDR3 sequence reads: CSASASSGGAGETQYF. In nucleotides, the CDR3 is TGCAGTGCTAGCGCTTCTAGCGGGGGGGCCGGAGAGACCCAGTACTTC.

The CDR3, as DNA: TGTGCCAGCAGTTTAGCGTACAGGGAAAGAGCTTTCTTT. It specifies CASSLAYRERAFF. The chain joins TRBV12-3 or TRBV12-4 to TRBJ1-1, with D possibly being TRBD1 (6 bases). The V and J ends lost 0 bases and 10 bases respectively, with 12 bases between them. The CDR3 is 13 amino acids.

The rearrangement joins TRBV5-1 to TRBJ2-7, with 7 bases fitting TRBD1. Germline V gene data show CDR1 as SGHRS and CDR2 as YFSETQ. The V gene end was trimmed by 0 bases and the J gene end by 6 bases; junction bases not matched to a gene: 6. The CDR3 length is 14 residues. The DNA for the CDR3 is TGCGCCAGCAGCTTGGAGCCCGCAGGGGGCGAGCAGTACTTC. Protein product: CASSLEPAGGEQYF.

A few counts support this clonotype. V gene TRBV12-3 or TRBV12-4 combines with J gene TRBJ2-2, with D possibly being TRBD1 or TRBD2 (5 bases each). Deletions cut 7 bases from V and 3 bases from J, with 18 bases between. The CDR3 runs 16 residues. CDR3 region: CASTSSGTEYTGELFF. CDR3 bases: TGTGCCAGCACCTCTTCCGGGACGGAGTACACCGGGGAGCTGTTTTTT.

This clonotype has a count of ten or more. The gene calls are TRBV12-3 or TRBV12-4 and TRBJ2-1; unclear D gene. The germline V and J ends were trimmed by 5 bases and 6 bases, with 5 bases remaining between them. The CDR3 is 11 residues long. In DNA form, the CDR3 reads TGTGCCAGCAGTGCTAGCAATGAGCAGTTCTTC. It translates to CASSASNEQFF.

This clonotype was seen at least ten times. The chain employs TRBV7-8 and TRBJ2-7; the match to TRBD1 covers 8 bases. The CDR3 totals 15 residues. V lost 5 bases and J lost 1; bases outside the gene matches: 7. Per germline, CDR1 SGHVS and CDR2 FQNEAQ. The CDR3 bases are TGTGCCAGCAGCCTAAACAGGGGGTTATCCTACGAGCAGTACTTC. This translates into CASSLNRGLSYEQYF.

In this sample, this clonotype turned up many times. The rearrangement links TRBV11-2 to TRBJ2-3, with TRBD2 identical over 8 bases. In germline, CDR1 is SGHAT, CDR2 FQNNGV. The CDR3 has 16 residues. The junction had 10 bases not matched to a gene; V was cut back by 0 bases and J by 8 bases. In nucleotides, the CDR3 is TGTGCCAGCAGCTTAGATTCGGCCCCCCGGGGGGGTACGCAGTATTTT. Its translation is CASSLDSAPRGGTQYF.

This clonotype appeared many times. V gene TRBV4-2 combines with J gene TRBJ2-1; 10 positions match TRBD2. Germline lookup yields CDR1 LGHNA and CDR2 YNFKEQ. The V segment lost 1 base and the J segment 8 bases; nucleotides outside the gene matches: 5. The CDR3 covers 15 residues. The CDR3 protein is CASSQVQRGGDEQFF. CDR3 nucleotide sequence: TGTGCCAGCAGCCAAGTCCAGCGGGGGGGTGATGAGCAGTTCTTC.

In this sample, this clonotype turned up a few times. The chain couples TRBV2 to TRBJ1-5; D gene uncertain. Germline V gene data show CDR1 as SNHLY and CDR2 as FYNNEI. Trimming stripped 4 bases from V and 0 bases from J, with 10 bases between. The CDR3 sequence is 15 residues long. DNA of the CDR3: TGTGCCAGCAGTGGTGGGGATTATAGCAATCAGCCCCAGCATTTT. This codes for CASSGGDYSNQPQHF.

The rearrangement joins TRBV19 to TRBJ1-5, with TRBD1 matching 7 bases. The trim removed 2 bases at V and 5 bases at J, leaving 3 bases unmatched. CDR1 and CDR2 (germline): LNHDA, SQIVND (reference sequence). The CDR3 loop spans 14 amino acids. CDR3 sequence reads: CASSIKGGHQPQHF. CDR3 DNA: TGTGCCAGTAGTATAAAAGGGGGCCATCAGCCCCAGCATTTT. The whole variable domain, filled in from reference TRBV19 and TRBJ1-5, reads DGGITQSPKYLFRKEGQNVTLSCEQNLNHDAMYWYRQDPGQGLRLIYYSQIVNDFQKGDIAEGYSVSREKKESFPLTVTSAQKNPTAFYLCASSIKGGHQPQHFGDGTRLSIL.

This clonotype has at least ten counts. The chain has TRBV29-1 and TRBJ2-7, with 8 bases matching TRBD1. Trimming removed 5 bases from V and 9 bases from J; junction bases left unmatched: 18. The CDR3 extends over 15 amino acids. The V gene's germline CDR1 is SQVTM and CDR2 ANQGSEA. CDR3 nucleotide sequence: TGCAGCGTTCTTTTCTCGGGACAGGAGAACCGCGGGCAGTACTTC. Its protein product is CSVLFSGQENRGQYF.

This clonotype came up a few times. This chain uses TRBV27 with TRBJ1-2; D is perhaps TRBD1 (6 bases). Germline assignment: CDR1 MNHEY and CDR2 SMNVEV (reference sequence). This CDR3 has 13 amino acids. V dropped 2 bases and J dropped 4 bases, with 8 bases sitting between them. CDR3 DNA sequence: TGTGCCAGCAGTTTAAGAGGGGGCTATGGCTACACCTTC. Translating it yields CASSLRGGYGYTF.

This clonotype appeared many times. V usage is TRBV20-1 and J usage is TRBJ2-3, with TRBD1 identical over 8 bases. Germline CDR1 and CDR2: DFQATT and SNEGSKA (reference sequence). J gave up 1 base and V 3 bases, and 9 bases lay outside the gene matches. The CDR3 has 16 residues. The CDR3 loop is CSASPPGGEGTDTQYF. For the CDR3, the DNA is TGCAGTGCTAGCCCCCCAGGGGGCGAGGGCACAGATACGCAGTATTTT.